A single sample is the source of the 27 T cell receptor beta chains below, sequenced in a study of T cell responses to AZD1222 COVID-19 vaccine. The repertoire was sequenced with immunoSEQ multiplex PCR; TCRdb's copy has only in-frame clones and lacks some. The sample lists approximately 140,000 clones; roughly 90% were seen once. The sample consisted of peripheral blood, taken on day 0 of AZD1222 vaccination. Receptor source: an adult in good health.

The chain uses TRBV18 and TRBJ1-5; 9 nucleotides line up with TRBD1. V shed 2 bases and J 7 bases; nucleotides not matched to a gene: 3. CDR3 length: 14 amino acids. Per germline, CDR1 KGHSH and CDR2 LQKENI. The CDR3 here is CASSPGTGSQPQHF. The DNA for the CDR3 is TGTGCCAGCTCACCAGGGACAGGGAGCCAGCCCCAGCATTTT.

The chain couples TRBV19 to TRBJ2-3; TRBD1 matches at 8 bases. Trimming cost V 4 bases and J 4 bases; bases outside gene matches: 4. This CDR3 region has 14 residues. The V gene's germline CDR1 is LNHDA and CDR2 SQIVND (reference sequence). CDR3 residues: CASSTQTGADTQYF. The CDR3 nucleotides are TGTGCCAGTAGTACCCAGACAGGGGCAGATACGCAGTATTTT.

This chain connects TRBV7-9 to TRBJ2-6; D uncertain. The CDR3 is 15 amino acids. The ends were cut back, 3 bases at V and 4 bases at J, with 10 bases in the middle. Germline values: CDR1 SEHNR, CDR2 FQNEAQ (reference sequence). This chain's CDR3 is CASSLTGGGANVLTF. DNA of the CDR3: TGTGCCAGCAGCTTGACCGGCGGAGGGGCCAACGTCCTGACTTTC. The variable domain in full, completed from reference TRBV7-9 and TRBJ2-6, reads DTGVSQNPRHKITKRGQNVTFRCDPISEHNRLYWYRQTLGQGPEFLTYFQNEAQLEKSRLLSDRFSAERPKGSFSTLEIQRTEQGDSAMYLCASSLTGGGANVLTFGAGSRLTVL.

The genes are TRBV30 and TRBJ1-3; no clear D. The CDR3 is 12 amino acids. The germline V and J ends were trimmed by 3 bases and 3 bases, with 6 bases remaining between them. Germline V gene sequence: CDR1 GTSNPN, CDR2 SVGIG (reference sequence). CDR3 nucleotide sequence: TGTGCCTGGAGCAACGGTGGAAACACCATATATTTT. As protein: CAWSNGGNTIYF.

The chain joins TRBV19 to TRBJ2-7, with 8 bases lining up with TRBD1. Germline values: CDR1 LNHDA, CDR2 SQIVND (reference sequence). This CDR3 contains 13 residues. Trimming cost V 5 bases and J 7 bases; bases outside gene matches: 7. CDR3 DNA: TGTGCCAGTAGTGGCCGGACAGGGCTTGAGCAGTACTTC. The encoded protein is CASSGRTGLEQYF.

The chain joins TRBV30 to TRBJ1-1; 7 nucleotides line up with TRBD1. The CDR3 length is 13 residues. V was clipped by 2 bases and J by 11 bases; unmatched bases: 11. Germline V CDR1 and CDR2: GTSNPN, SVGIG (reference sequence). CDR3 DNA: TGTGCCTGGAGTTCTAGACAGGGCGCAGGGGCTTTCTTT. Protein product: CAWSSRQGAGAFF.

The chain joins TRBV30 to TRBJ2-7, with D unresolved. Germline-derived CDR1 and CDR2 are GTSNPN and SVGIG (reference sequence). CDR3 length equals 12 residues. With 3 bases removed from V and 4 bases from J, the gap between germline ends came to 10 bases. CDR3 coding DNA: TGTGCCTGGAGGTGGCGCGGATACGAGCAGTACTTC. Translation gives CAWRWRGYEQYF.

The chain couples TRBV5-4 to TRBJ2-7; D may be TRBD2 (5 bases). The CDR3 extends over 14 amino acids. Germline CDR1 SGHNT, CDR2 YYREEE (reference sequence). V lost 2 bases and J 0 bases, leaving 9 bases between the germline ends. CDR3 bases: TGTGCCAGCAGCTTCGCGGGTTCCTCCTACGAGCAGTACTTC. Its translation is CASSFAGSSYEQYF.

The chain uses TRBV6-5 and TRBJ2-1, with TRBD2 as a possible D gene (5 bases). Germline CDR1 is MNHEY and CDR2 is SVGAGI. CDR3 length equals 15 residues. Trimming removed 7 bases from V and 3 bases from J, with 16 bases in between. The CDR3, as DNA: TGTGCCAGCACCGACGGGGTGGGGAGCTACAATGAGCAGTTCTTC. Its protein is CASTDGVGSYNEQFF.

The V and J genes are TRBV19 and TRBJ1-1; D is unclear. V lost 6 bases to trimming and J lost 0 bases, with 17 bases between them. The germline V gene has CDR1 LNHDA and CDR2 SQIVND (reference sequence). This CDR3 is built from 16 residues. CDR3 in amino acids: CASRTFSDGMNTEAFF. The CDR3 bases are TGTGCCAGTAGAACCTTCTCGGACGGGATGAACACTGAAGCTTTCTTT.

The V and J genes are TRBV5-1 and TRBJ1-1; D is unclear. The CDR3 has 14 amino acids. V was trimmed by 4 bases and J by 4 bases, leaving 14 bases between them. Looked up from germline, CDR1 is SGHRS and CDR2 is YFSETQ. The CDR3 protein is CASSPDTEFTEAFF. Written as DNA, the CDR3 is TGCGCCAGCAGCCCTGATACAGAGTTCACTGAAGCTTTCTTT.

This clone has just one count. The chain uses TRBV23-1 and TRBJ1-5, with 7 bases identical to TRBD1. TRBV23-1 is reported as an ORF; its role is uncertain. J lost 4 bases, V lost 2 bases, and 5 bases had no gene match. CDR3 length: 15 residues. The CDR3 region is CASSQRQGANQPQHF. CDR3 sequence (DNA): TGCGCCAGCAGTCAAAGACAGGGTGCAAATCAGCCCCAGCATTTT.

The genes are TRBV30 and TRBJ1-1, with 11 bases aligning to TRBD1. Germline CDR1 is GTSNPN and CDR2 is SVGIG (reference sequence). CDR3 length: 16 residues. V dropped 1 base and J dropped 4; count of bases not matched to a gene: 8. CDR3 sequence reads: CAWSAGTGGLSTEAFF. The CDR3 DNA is TGTGCCTGGAGTGCCGGGACAGGGGGTTTGAGCACTGAAGCTTTCTTT. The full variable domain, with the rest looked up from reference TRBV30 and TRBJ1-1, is SQTIHQWPATLVQPVGSPLSLECTVEGTSNPNLYWYRQAAGRGLQLLFYSVGIGQISSEVPQNLSASRPQDRQFILSSKKLLLSDSGFYLCAWSAGTGGLSTEAFFGQGTRLTVV.

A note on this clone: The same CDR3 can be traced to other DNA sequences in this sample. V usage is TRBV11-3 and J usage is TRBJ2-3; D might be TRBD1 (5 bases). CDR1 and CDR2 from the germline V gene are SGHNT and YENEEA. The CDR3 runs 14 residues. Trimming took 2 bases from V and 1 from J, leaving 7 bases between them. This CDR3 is CASSLRGGTDTQYF. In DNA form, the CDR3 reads TGTGCCAGCAGCTTAAGGGGTGGCACAGATACGCAGTATTTT.

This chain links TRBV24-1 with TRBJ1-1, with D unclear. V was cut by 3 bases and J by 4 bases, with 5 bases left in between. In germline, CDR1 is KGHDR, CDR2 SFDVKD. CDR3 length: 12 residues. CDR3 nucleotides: TGTGCCACCAGTGATCGGAGCACTGAAGCTTTCTTT. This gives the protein CATSDRSTEAFF.

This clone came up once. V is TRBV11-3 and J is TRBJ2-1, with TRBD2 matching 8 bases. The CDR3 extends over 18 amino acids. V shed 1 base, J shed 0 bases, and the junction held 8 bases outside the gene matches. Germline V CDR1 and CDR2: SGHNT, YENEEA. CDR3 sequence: CASSLVVLLAASYNEQFF. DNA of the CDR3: TGTGCCAGCAGCTTAGTGGTCCTACTAGCGGCCTCCTACAATGAGCAGTTCTTC.

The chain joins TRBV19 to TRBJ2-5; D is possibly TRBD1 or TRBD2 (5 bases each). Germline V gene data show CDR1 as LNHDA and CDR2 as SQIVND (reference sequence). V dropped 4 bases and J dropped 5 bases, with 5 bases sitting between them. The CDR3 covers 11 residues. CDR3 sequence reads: CASSRGETQYF. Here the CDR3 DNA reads TGTGCCAGTAGTAGGGGGGAGACCCAGTACTTC.

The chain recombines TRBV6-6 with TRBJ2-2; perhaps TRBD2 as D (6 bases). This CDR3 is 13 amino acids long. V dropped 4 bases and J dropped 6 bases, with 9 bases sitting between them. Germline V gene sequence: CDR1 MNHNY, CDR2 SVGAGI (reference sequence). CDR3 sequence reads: CASSWRVAGELFF. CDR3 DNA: TGTGCCAGCAGTTGGAGGGTCGCCGGGGAGCTGTTTTTT.

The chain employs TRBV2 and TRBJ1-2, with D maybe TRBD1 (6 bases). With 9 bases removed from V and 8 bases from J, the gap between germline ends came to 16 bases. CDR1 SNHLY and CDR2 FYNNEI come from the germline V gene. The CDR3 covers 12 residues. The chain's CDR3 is CARGKQGGGYTF. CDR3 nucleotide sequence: TGTGCCAGAGGAAAACAGGGTGGAGGCTACACCTTC.

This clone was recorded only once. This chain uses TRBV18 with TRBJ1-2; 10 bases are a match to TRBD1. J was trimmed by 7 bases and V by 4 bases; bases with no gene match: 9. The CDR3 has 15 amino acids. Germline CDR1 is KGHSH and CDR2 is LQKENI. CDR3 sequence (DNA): TGTGCCAGCTCACAGGAGGGACAGGGGCTCGGTGGCTACACCTTC. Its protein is CASSQEGQGLGGYTF.

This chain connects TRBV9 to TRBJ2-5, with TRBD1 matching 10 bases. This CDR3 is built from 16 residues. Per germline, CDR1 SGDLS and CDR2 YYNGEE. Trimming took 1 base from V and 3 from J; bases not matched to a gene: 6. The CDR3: CASSVNIGQGEETQYF. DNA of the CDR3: TGTGCCAGCAGCGTAAATATCGGACAGGGGGAAGAGACCCAGTACTTC.

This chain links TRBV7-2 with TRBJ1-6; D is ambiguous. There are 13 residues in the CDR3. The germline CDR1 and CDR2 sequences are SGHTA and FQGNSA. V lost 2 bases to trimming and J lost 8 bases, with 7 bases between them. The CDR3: CASSLNRDSPLHF. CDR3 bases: TGTGCCAGCAGCTTAAACCGGGATTCACCCCTCCACTTT. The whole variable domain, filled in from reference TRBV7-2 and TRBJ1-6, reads GAGVSQSPSNKVTEKGKDVELRCDPISGHTALYWYRQSLGQGLEFLIYFQGNSAPDKSGLPSDRFSAERTGGSVSTLTIQRTQQEDSAVYLCASSLNRDSPLHFGNGTRLTVT.

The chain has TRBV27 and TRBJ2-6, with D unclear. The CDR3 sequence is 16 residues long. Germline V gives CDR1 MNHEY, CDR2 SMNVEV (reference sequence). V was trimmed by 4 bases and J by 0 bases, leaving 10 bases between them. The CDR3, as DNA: TGTGCCAGCAGTTCCCAAGCGTACTCTGGGGCCAACGTCCTGACTTTC. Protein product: CASSSQAYSGANVLTF.

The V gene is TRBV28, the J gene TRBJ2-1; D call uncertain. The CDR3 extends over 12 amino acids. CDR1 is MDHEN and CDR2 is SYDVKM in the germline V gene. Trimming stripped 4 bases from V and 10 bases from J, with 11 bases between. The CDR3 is CASSWVSSEQFF. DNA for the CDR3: TGTGCCAGCAGTTGGGTAAGTTCGGAGCAGTTCTTC.

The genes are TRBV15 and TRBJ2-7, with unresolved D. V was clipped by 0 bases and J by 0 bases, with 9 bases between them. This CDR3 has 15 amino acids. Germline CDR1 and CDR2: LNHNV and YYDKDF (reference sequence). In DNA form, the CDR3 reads TGTGCCACCAGCAGAGACAATTATCCCTCCTACGAGCAGTACTTC. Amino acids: CATSRDNYPSYEQYF.

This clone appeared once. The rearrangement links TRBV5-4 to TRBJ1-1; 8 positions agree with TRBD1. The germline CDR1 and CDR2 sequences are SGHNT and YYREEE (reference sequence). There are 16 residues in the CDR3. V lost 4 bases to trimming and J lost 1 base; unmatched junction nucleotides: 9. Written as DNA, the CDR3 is TGTGCCAGCAGCGGGGGGACAGGCTATAGGAACACTGAAGCTTTCTTT. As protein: CASSGGTGYRNTEAFF.

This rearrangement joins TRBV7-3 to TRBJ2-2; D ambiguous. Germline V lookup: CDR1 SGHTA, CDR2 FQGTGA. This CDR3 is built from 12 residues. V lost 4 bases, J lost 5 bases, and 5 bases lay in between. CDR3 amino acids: CASSSPTGELFF. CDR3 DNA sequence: TGTGCCAGCAGCTCTCCAACCGGGGAGCTGTTTTTT.